These 9 T cell receptor beta chains were sequenced from one sample in a study of CD8+CD57+ T cells in acquired aplastic anemia. Profiles of TCR beta VDJ and CDR3 were generated from a genomic DNA template. From the reads, TCRdb called clonotypes with MiXCR, one entry per CDR3 protein. This table holds fewer than 70,000 distinct CDR3 sequences, 50% to 55% found once. The sequenced sample was sorted CD4+, CD8+, or CD8+CD57+ T cells (not recorded which) from PBMCs. These receptors originate from a human donor in good health, serving as a control.

This clonotype was observed many times. V usage is TRBV6-1 and J usage is TRBJ2-5; 8 bases are a match to TRBD2. Trimming cost V 5 bases and J 4 bases; bases outside gene matches: 6. Germline CDR1 reads MNHNS; CDR2 reads SASEGT. The length of the CDR3 is 14 residues. This CDR3 is CASSPTSVGETQYF. CDR3 sequence (DNA): TGTGCCAGCAGTCCGACTAGCGTGGGAGAGACCCAGTACTTC.

The rearrangement joins TRBV2 to TRBJ2-7; tentative D call: TRBD1 (5 bases). The V end was cut by 1 base, the J end by 2 bases, with 12 bases between. Germline CDR1 SNHLY, CDR2 FYNNEI. The length of the CDR3 is 15 residues. The DNA for the CDR3 is TGTGCCAGCAGTGAAGATCCAGGGAATCCCTACGAGCAGTACTTC. Protein product: CASSEDPGNPYEQYF.

In this sample, this clonotype turned up once. The chain couples TRBV19 to TRBJ1-1; D not resolved. The CDR3 totals 11 residues. V lost 7 bases to trimming and J lost 2 bases, with 5 bases between them. Per germline, CDR1 LNHDA and CDR2 SQIVND (reference sequence). CDR3 in DNA: TGTGCCAGTAAAGATAACACTGAAGCTTTCTTT. This codes for CASKDNTEAFF.

This clonotype was seen ten or more times. This may arise from a read error, as a much more abundant clone is one base away. The chain is built from TRBV7-9 and TRBJ1-4; D possibly corresponds to TRBD1 (6 bases). This CDR3 is 13 amino acids long. Germline loops: CDR1 SEHNR, CDR2 FQNEAQ (reference sequence). In DNA form, the CDR3 reads TGTGCCAGCGGCTTAGACAGGCTTGAAAAACTGTTTTTT. Protein: CASGLDRLEKLFF.

This clonotype was seen many times. V gene TRBV5-4 combines with J gene TRBJ2-5, with 8 bases matching TRBD2. CDR1 SGHNT and CDR2 YYREEE come from the germline V gene (reference sequence). Trimming removed 4 bases from V and 4 bases from J; junction bases left unmatched: 9. The CDR3 sequence is 15 residues long. The CDR3, as DNA: TGTGCCAGCAGCGTCACGGGACTAGTGGGAGAGACCCAGTACTTC. Translation: CASSVTGLVGETQYF.

This chain connects TRBV7-3 to TRBJ2-1, with D unresolved. V dropped 3 bases and J dropped 6 bases, with 6 bases sitting between them. Germline V gene sequence: CDR1 SGHTA, CDR2 FQGTGA. The CDR3 is made up of 12 amino acids. The CDR3 spells CASSFSINEQFF. The CDR3 DNA follows: TGTGCCAGCAGCTTCAGCATCAATGAGCAGTTCTTC.

Regarding this clonotype: A read error may account for a junction end that differs from germline. The CDR3 sequence: CASGINRDSYEQYF. The CDR3 nucleotides read TGTGCCAGTGGTATTAACAGGGATTCCTACGAGCAGTACTTC. The gene calls are TRBV19 and TRBJ2-7; the D gene is possibly TRBD1 (6 bases). This CDR3 has 14 amino acids. CDR1 LNHDA and CDR2 SQIVND come from the germline V gene (reference sequence).

The gene calls are TRBV20-1 and TRBJ2-3, with D hard to call. Gene TRBJ2-5 matches the end of the DNA better, so the J call may be wrong. The CDR3 runs 11 residues. CDR1 is DFQATT, CDR2 SNEGSKA, per germline (reference sequence). The CDR3 nucleotides are TGCAGTGCTAGGGGCGGAGAGACCCAGTACTTC. This codes for CSARGGETQYF.

This chain joins TRBV11-2 and TRBJ1-6; 8 nucleotides line up with TRBD1. Per germline, CDR1 SGHAT and CDR2 FQNNGV. This CDR3 is 18 amino acids long. V lost 0 bases, J lost 6 bases, and 10 bases stayed unmatched. This chain's CDR3 is CASSLDRGTGGSNSPLHF. DNA of the CDR3: TGTGCCAGCAGCTTAGATCGCGGAACAGGGGGAAGTAATTCACCCCTCCACTTT.